One and the same sample provided the 23 T cell receptor beta chains below, sequenced in a study of blood T cell repertoires in COVID-19. TCRdb keeps only in-frame clones here, not all; method: immunoSEQ multiplex PCR. The sample lists tens of thousands of clones, less than 80% seen once, with around 27% in the top ten. The sequencing sample was made of peripheral blood. These receptors originate from a man between 60 and 75 years old with active or convalescent COVID-19.

The V call is TRBV2, the J call TRBJ1-6; D call uncertain. The germline gives CDR1 SNHLY, CDR2 FYNNEI. CDR3 length equals 12 residues. V was pared by 1 base and J by 13 bases, with 8 bases between. CDR3 amino acids: CASSEGAGPLHF. The CDR3 DNA is TGTGCCAGCAGTGAAGGGGCGGGTCCCCTCCACTTT.

The chain is built from TRBV2 and TRBJ2-2; 7 positions agree with TRBD2. The CDR3 has 14 amino acids. Trimming cost V 6 bases and J 0 bases; bases outside gene matches: 1. In germline, CDR1 is SNHLY, CDR2 FYNNEI. The CDR3 DNA sequence: TGTGCCAGCAGGCGGGGGTCGAACACCGGGGAGCTGTTTTTT. Translated, it gives CASRRGSNTGELFF.

The gene calls are TRBV20-1 and TRBJ2-5, with D possibly matching TRBD2 (5 bases). Germline assignment: CDR1 DFQATT and CDR2 SNEGSKA (reference sequence). The length of the CDR3 is 11 residues. Trimming shortened V by 7 bases and J by 10 bases, and 16 bases separated the two germline ends. In DNA form, the CDR3 reads TGCAGTGTCAAGGTCCCCGGGGACCAGTACTTC. Translated, it gives CSVKVPGDQYF.

This chain joins TRBV29-1 and TRBJ1-1; D unclear. V was pared by 4 bases and J by 1 base, with 4 bases between. The CDR3 is 11 residues long. Germline lookup yields CDR1 SQVTM and CDR2 ANQGSEA. CDR3 region: CSVVGNTEAFF. CDR3 nucleotide sequence: TGCAGCGTTGTCGGGAACACTGAAGCTTTCTTT.

There are a few counts of this clone. The rearrangement joins TRBV18 to TRBJ2-7; D is ambiguous. V lost 3 bases, J lost 0 bases, and 15 bases lay in between. Germline V gives CDR1 KGHSH, CDR2 LQKENI. CDR3 length: 16 residues. The CDR3: CASSPSNDILSYEQYF. The DNA of the CDR3 is TGTGCCAGCTCACCTTCTAATGACATCCTCTCCTACGAGCAGTACTTC.

The chain has TRBV30 and TRBJ1-2, with TRBD1 identical over 8 bases. With 1 base clipped from V and 8 bases from J, the junction kept 9 bases outside the gene matches. Germline V lookup: CDR1 GTSNPN, CDR2 SVGIG (reference sequence). The CDR3 totals 14 residues. As DNA, the CDR3 is TGTGCCTGGAGTGCAGGGGGCCTAAAACGAGGCTACACCTTC. It yields the protein CAWSAGGLKRGYTF.

This chain uses TRBV7-6 with TRBJ2-7; 9 nucleotides align to TRBD1. V was clipped by 5 bases and J by 0 bases; unmatched bases: 5. The CDR3 is 15 residues long. Germline V lookup: CDR1 SGHVS, CDR2 FNYEAQ. CDR3 DNA: TGTGCCAGCAGCCCCACGGACAGGGGCTCCTACGAGCAGTACTTC. It specifies CASSPTDRGSYEQYF.

The genes are TRBV27 and TRBJ2-2; no reliable D call. Germline CDR1 reads MNHEY; CDR2 reads SMNVEV (reference sequence). V dropped 3 bases and J dropped 1 base, with 6 bases sitting between them. CDR3 length equals 14 residues. The CDR3 is CASSFTRNTGELFF. The DNA for the CDR3 is TGTGCCAGCAGTTTTACGAGGAACACCGGGGAGCTGTTTTTT.

The chain is built from TRBV30 and TRBJ1-3; 7 nucleotides match TRBD1. The V gene end was trimmed by 1 base and the J gene end by 9 bases; junction bases not matched to a gene: 12. Looked up from germline, CDR1 is GTSNPN and CDR2 is SVGIG (reference sequence). The CDR3 length is 15 residues. CDR3 residues: CAWSGLGGGGGTIYF. Here the CDR3 DNA reads TGTGCCTGGAGTGGCCTAGGAGGGGGCGGCGGCACCATATATTTT.

The chain uses TRBV7-3 and TRBJ2-5; 8 bases are shared with TRBD2. J was trimmed by 4 bases and V by 2 bases; bases with no gene match: 3. The CDR3 has 14 amino acids. CDR1 is SGHTA, CDR2 FQGTGA, per germline. DNA for the CDR3: TGTGCCAGCAGCTTAGCGGGGGGCGGAGAGACCCAGTACTTC. Its protein product is CASSLAGGGETQYF.

The chain recombines TRBV6-1 with TRBJ1-2; D gene uncertain. The CDR3 is 12 amino acids. Trimming cost V 3 bases and J 5 bases, with 7 bases left between them. Germline V gene sequence: CDR1 MNHNS, CDR2 SASEGT. CDR3 nucleotide sequence: TGTGCCAGCAGTGACAACGGTTATGGCTACACCTTC. Translating it yields CASSDNGYGYTF.

This chain connects TRBV10-3 to TRBJ1-1; 7 positions match TRBD1. Germline CDR1 is ENHRY and CDR2 is SYGVKD. The V segment lost 10 bases and the J segment 0 bases; nucleotides outside the gene matches: 11. The CDR3 extends over 15 amino acids. In nucleotides, the CDR3 is TGTGCCACCGGGACAGACATGGCGGTGAACACTGAAGCTTTCTTT. It codes for CATGTDMAVNTEAFF.

This sequence joins TRBV28 and TRBJ1-6; 8 positions agree with TRBD1. V shed 4 bases and J 8 bases; nucleotides not matched to a gene: 4. CDR3 size: 14 residues. Per germline, CDR1 MDHEN and CDR2 SYDVKM. DNA for the CDR3: TGTGCCAGCAGTTCGACAGGGGAAGATTCACCCCTCCACTTT. Its protein is CASSSTGEDSPLHF.

The chain is built from TRBV19 and TRBJ1-2, with a possible D match to TRBD1 (6 bases). The V and J ends lost 5 bases and 2 bases respectively, with 15 bases between them. CDR1 LNHDA and CDR2 SQIVND come from the germline V gene (reference sequence). CDR3 length: 15 residues. CDR3 loop: CASSSAGQTNYGYTF. For the CDR3, the DNA is TGTGCCAGTAGTTCGGCCGGACAGACCAACTATGGCTACACCTTC.

V is TRBV19 and J is TRBJ1-5; TRBD1 aligns across 9 bases. Trimming at V came to 8 bases and at J to 9 bases, leaving 11 bases not matched to a gene. Germline V gene sequence: CDR1 LNHDA, CDR2 SQIVND (reference sequence). The CDR3 is 14 amino acids. DNA for the CDR3: TGTGCCAGTCGGACAGGGGATCGTATAGGGCCCCAGCATTTT. Its protein is CASRTGDRIGPQHF.

J is TRBJ1-6 and V is TRBV10-3, with 8 bases that match TRBD1. Germline CDR1 is ENHRY and CDR2 is SYGVKD. J was trimmed by 10 bases and V by 5 bases; bases with no gene match: 7. The CDR3 sequence is 14 residues long. Written as DNA, the CDR3 is TGTGCCATCAGTAAAACAGGGGGTGAATCACCCCTCCACTTT. Its translation: CAISKTGGESPLHF.

The V and J genes are TRBV6-5 and TRBJ1-4, with 7 bases aligning to TRBD1. Germline V lookup: CDR1 MNHEY, CDR2 SVGAGI. V gave up 5 bases and J gave up 7 bases; unmatched junction bases: 10. The CDR3 runs 15 residues. CDR3 loop: CASSPRTGWSEKLFF. CDR3 nucleotide sequence: TGTGCCAGCAGTCCCAGGACAGGTTGGAGTGAAAAACTGTTTTTT.

This clone is a singleton in its sample. The chain joins TRBV21-1 to TRBJ1-4; TRBD1 reflects the table's D call only, with no check against the DNA. TRBV21-1 is flagged as a pseudogene. This CDR3 region has 16 residues. The DNA for the CDR3 is TGTGCCAGCAGCCGGTTAAGTGGGGCGCAAAGTGAAAAACTGTTTTTT. It encodes CASSRLSGAQSEKLFF.

The J gene is TRBJ2-5, the V gene TRBV6-1; TRBD1 might be the D (6 bases). The length of the CDR3 is 14 residues. Looked up from germline, CDR1 is MNHNS and CDR2 is SASEGT. The V end was cut by 3 bases, the J end by 2 bases, with 10 bases between. In nucleotides, the CDR3 is TGTGCCAGCAGTGACGGACAGCTACAAGAGACCCAGTACTTC. Translation gives CASSDGQLQETQYF.

This clone showed up just once. V usage is TRBV4-3 and J usage is TRBJ1-1, with D uncertain. This CDR3 region has 13 residues. Germline loops: CDR1 LGHNA, CDR2 YSLEER. Trimming shortened V by 0 bases and J by 3 bases, and 5 bases separated the two germline ends. CDR3 loop: CASSQDEYTEAFF. CDR3 nucleotides: TGCGCCAGCAGCCAAGATGAGTACACTGAAGCTTTCTTT.

V gene TRBV6-6 combines with J gene TRBJ2-1, with D unclear. Germline loops: CDR1 MNHNY, CDR2 SVGAGI (reference sequence). The CDR3 loop spans 14 amino acids. V was shortened by 7 bases and J by 0 bases, with 10 bases between the two germline ends. The DNA for the CDR3 is TGTGCCAGCATCGAGTCTAGCTCCTACAATGAGCAGTTCTTC. Translation: CASIESSSYNEQFF.

The rearrangement links TRBV4-1 to TRBJ2-2, with 7 bases matching TRBD1. From germline, CDR1 is MGHRA and CDR2 YSYEKL. V dropped 4 bases and J dropped 4; count of bases not matched to a gene: 18. The CDR3 length is 19 residues. The CDR3 reads CASSRFRDSFIEFTGELFF. In nucleotides, the CDR3 is TGCGCCAGCAGCCGCTTCCGGGACAGCTTCATCGAATTCACCGGGGAGCTGTTTTTT.

This clone has more than one count but fewer than ten. The chain has TRBV5-1 and TRBJ2-2; 9 bases line up with TRBD2. Trimming took 0 bases from V and 1 from J; bases not matched to a gene: 1. Per the germline V gene, CDR1 is SGHRS and CDR2 is YFSETQ. CDR3 length: 16 amino acids. CDR3 residues: CASSLVAGENTGELFF. CDR3 bases: TGCGCCAGCAGCTTGGTAGCGGGGGAGAACACCGGGGAGCTGTTTTTT. The variable domain in full, with the rest retrieved from reference TRBV5-1 and TRBJ2-2, is KAGVTQTPRYLIKTRGQQVTLSCSPISGHRSVSWYQQTPGQGLQFLFEYFSETQRNKGNFPGRFSGRQFSNSRSEMNVSTLELGDSALYLCASSLVAGENTGELFFGEGSRLTVL.